This T cell receptor (beta chain) is drawn from a study of glioma-infiltrating T cells after dendritic cell vaccination. Overall study: Samples are from glioblastoma patients in Phase I and II dendritic cell vaccine trials. Study results and caveats: Only a small number of patients had complete blood and tumor samples.

Only patients with spare fresh-frozen tumor and over two years of follow-up were included. Before vaccination, two weeks after the third vaccination, and at progression, PBMC were collected. CDR3 length equals 15 residues. V was shortened by 0 bases and J by 6 bases, with 14 bases between the two germline ends. Germline V lookup: CDR1 SGHNT, CDR2 YYREEE (reference sequence). Clones were read by immunoSEQ multiplex PCR, and TCRdb kept only the in-frame ones, dropping some. This sample yields around 96,000 clones, of which 79% are seen a single time; almost 6% belongs to the top ten. With respect to this clone: The antigen is undetermined.

The V call is TRBV5-4, the J call TRBJ2-3; possible D gene TRBD2, 6 bases. This sample comprised blood, obtained before dendritic cell vaccination. The clonotype comes from a human donor with glioblastoma. The DNA for the CDR3 is TGTGCCAGCAGCTTGGGCGGGAAGTCATCCGATACGCAGTATTTT. Translating gives CASSLGGKSSDTQYF. Supplemented by reference TRBV5-4 and TRBJ2-3, the full variable domain reads ETGVTQSPTHLIKTRGQQVTLRCSSQSGHNTVSWYQQALGQGPQFIFQYYREEENGRGNFPPRFSGLQFPNYSSELNVNALELDDSALYLCASSLGGKSSDTQYFGPGTRLTVL.